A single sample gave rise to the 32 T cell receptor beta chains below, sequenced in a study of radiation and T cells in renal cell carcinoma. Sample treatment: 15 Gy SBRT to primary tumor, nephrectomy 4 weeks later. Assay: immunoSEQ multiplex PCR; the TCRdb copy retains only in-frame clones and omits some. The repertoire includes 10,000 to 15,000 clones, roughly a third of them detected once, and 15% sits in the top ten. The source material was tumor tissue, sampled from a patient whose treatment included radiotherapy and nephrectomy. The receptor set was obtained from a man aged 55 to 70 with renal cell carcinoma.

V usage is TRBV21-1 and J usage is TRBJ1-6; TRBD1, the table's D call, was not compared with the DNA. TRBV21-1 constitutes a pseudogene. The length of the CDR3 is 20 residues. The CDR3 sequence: CASSLHSDREPPSYNSPLHF. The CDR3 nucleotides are TGTGCCAGCAGCTTACATTCGGACAGGGAGCCCCCCTCCTATAATTCACCCCTCCACTTT.

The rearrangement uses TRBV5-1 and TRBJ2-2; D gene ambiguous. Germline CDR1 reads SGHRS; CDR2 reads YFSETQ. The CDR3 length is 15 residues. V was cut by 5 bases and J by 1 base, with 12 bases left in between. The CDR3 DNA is TGCGCCAGCAGTAAGGGCCCAAGGAACACCGGGGAGCTGTTTTTT. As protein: CASSKGPRNTGELFF.

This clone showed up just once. The CDR3, as DNA: TGCGCCAGCAGCCAAGATCAGCGGGGGGCGAAATACGAGCAGTACTTC. Translated: CASSQDQRGAKYEQYF. The chain couples TRBV4-3 to TRBJ2-7, with 9 bases identical to TRBD2. Losses at the gene ends were 0 bases for V and 4 bases for J; bases not matched to a gene: 7. Germline assignment: CDR1 LGHNA and CDR2 YSLEER. CDR3 length: 16 amino acids.

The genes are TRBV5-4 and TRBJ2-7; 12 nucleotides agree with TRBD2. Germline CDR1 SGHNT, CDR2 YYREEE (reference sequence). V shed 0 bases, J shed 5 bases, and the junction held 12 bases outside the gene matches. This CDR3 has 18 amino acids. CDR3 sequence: CASSLGPSGRARGNEQYV. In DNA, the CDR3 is TGTGCCAGCAGCTTGGGCCCTAGCGGGAGGGCCCGGGGGAACGAGCAGTACGTC.

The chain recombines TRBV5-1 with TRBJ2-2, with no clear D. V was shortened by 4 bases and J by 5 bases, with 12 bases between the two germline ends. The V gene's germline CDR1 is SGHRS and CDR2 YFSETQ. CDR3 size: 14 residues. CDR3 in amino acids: CASSPDGNTGELFF. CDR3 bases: TGCGCCAGCAGCCCCGATGGCAATACCGGGGAGCTGTTTTTT.

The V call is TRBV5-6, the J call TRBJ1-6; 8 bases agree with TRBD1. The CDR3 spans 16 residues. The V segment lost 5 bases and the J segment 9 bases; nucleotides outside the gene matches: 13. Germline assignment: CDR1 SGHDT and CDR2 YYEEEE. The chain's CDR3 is CASSLLAGTGVSPLHF. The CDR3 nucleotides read TGTGCCAGCAGTCTCCTCGCCGGGACAGGAGTTTCACCCCTCCACTTT.

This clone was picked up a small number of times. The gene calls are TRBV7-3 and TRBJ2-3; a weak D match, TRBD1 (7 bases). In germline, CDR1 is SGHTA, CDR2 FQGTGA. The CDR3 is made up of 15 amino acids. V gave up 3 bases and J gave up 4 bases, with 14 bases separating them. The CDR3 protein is CASSFQGGGADTQYF. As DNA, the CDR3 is TGTGCCAGCAGCTTTCAGGGGGGAGGAGCAGATACGCAGTATTTT.

The CDR3 reads CASSPLLASGRPLFYEQYV. The CDR3 bases are TGTGCCAGCTCACCACTTTTGGCTAGCGGGAGGCCACTCTTCTACGAGCAGTACGTC. This rearrangement joins TRBV18 to TRBJ2-7, with 11 bases fitting TRBD2. The germline CDR1 and CDR2 sequences are KGHSH and LQKENI. After removal of 1 base from V and 3 bases from J, the junction contained 14 bases not matched to a gene. The CDR3 runs to 19 residues.

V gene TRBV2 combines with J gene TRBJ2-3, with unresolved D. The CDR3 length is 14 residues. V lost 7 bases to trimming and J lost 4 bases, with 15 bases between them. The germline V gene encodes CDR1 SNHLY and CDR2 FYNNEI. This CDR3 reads CASNPVNSADTQYF. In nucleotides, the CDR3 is TGTGCCAGCAACCCAGTAAACTCGGCAGATACGCAGTATTTT.

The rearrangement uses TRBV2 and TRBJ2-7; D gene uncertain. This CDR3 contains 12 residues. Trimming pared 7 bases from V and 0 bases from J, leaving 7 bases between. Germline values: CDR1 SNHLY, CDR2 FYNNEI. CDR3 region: CASMAFSYEQYF. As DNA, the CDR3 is TGTGCCAGCATGGCCTTCTCCTACGAGCAGTACTTC.

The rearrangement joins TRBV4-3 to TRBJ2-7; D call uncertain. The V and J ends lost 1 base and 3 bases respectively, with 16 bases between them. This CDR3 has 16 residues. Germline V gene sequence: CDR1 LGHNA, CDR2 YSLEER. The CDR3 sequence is CASSQAPGGVNYEQYF. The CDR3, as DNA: TGCGCCAGCAGCCAAGCTCCCGGTGGGGTAAACTACGAGCAGTACTTC.

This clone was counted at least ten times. The CDR3 DNA reads TGTGCCAGCAGCTTTCTACAGGGAAGCTACTACACCTTC. It translates to CASSFLQGSYYTF. The chain joins TRBV7-6 to TRBJ1-2; D might be TRBD1 (6 bases). Deletions cut 3 bases from V and 10 bases from J, with 15 bases between. This CDR3 spans 13 amino acids. Looked up from germline, CDR1 is SGHVS and CDR2 is FNYEAQ. Together with reference TRBV7-6 and TRBJ1-2, the CDR3 gives the full variable domain: GAGVSQSPRYKVTKRGQDVALRCDPISGHVSLYWYRQALGQGPEFLTYFNYEAQQDKSGLPNDRFSAERPEGSISTLTIQRTEQRDSAMYRCASSFLQGSYYTFGSGTRLTVV.

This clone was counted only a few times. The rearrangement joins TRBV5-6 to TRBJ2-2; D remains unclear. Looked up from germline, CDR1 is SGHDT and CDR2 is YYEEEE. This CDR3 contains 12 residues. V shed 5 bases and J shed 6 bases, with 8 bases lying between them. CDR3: CASRWGSGELFF. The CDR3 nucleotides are TGTGCCAGCAGGTGGGGATCCGGGGAGCTGTTTTTT.

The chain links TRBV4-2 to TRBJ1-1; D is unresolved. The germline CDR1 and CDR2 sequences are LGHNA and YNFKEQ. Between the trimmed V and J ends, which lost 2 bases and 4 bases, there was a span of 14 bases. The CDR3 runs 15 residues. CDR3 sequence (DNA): TGTGCCAGCAGCCAAAGTAGGAGCGGAGGCACTGAAGCTTTCTTT. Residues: CASSQSRSGGTEAFF.

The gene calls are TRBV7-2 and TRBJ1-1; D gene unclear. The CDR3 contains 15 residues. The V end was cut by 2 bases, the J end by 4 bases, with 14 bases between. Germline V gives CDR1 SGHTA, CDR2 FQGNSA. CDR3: CASSLSWAGGTEAFF. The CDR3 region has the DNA TGTGCCAGCAGCTTATCGTGGGCAGGAGGCACTGAAGCTTTCTTT.

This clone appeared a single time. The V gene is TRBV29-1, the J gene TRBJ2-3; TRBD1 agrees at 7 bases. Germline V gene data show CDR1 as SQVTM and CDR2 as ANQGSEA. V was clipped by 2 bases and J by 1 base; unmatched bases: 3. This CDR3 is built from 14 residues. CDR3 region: CSVEQGDGTDTQYF. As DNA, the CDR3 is TGCAGCGTTGAACAGGGGGACGGCACAGATACGCAGTATTTT.

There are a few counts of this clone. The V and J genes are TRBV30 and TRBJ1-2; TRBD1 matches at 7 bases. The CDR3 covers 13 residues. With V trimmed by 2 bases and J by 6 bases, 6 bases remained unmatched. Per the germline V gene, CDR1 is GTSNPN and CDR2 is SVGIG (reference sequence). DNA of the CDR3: TGTGCCTGGAGTCCCGGGACAGCAAATGGCTACACCTTC. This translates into CAWSPGTANGYTF.

CDR3 DNA: TGTGCCTGGAGTGACCCCTGGGCGGGGGAAACAGATACGCAGTATTTT. This sequence encodes CAWSDPWAGETDTQYF. This chain connects TRBV30 to TRBJ2-3; TRBD2 matches 7 bases. Germline values: CDR1 GTSNPN, CDR2 SVGIG (reference sequence). The CDR3 covers 16 residues. Trimming took 1 base from V and 3 from J; bases not matched to a gene: 10. Drawing the rest from reference TRBV30 and TRBJ2-3, the complete variable domain is SQTIHQWPATLVQPVGSPLSLECTVEGTSNPNLYWYRQAAGRGLQLLFYSVGIGQISSEVPQNLSASRPQDRQFILSSKKLLLSDSGFYLCAWSDPWAGETDTQYFGPGTRLTVL.

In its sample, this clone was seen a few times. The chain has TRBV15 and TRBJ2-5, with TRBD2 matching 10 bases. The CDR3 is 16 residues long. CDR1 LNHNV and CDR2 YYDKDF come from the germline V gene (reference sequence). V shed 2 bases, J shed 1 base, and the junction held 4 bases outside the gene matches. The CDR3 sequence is CATSRSGGALQETQYF. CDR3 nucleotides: TGTGCCACCAGCAGAAGCGGGGGGGCACTCCAAGAGACCCAGTACTTC.

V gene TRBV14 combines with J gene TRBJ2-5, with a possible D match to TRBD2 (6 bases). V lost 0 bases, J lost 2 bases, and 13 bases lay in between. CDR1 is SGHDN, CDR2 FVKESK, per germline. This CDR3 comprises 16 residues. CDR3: CASSQEGWDFQETQYF. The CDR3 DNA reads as TGTGCCAGCAGCCAAGAAGGTTGGGACTTTCAAGAGACCCAGTACTTC.

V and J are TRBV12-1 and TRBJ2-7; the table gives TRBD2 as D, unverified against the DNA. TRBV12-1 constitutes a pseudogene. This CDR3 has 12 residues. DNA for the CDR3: TGTGCCAGCAGCCTCTTACTATGCGAGCAGTACGTC. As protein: CASSLLLCEQYV.

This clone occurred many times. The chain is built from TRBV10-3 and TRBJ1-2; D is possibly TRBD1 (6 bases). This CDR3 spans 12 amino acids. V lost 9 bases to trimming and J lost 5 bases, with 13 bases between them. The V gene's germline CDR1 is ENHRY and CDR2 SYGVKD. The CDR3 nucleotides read TGTGCCATTTTGGACAGCGATTATGGCTACACCTTC. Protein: CAILDSDYGYTF.

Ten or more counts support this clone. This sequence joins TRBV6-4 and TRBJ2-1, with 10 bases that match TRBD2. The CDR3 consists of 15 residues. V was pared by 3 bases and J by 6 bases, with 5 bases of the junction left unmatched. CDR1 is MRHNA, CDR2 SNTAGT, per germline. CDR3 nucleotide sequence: TGTGCCAGCAGTGAGGTACTAGCGGGAATCAATGAGCAGTTCTTC. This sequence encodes CASSEVLAGINEQFF.

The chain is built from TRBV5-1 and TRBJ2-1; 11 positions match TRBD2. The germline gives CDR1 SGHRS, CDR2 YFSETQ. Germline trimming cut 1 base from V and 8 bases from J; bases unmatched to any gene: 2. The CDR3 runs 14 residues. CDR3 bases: TGCGCCAGCAGCTTGACTAGCGGGAGCCATGAGCAGTTCTTC. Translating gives CASSLTSGSHEQFF.

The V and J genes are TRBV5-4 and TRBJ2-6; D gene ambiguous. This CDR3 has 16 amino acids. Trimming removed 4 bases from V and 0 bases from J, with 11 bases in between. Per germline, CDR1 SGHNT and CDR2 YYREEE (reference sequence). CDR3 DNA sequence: TGTGCCAGCAGCGGTCCCTTCGGCTCTGGGGCCAACGTCCTGACTTTC. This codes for CASSGPFGSGANVLTF.

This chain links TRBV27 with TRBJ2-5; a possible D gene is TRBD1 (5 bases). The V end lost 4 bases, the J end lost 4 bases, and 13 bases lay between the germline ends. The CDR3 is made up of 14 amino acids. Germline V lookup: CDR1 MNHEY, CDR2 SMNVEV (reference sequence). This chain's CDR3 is CASSSYSRGETQYF. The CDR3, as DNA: TGTGCCAGCAGTTCGTATTCTAGGGGAGAGACCCAGTACTTC.

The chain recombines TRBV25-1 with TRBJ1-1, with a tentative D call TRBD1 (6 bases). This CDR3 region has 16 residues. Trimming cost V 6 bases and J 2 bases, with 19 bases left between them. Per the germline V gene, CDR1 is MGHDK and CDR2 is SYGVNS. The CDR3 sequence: CASRGGHIRVNTEAFF. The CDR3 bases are TGTGCCAGCAGGGGGGGACATATTAGGGTAAACACTGAAGCTTTCTTT.

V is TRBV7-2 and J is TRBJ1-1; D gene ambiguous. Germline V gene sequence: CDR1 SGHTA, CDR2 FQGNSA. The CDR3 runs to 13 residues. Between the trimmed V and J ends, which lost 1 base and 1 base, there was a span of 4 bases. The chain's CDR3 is CASSLGKNTEAFF. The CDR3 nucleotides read TGTGCCAGCAGCTTAGGGAAGAACACTGAAGCTTTCTTT.

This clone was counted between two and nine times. The CDR3 DNA is TGTGCCAGCAGCGTAAACAGGGGAGGGACTGAAGCTTTCTTT. Protein product: CASSVNRGGTEAFF. The V and J genes are TRBV9 and TRBJ1-1, with 7 nucleotides matching TRBD1. The CDR3 runs 14 residues. CDR1 is SGDLS and CDR2 is YYNGEE in the germline V gene. Trimming took 1 base from V and 5 from J; bases not matched to a gene: 5.

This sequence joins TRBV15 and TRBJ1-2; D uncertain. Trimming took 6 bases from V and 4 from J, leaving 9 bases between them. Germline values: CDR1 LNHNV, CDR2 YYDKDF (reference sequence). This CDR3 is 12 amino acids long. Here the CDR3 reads CATSTDSYGYTF. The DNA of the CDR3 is TGTGCCACCAGTACAGATTCCTATGGCTACACCTTC.

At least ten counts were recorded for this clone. The CDR3 reads CASSSRFEAFF. The CDR3 DNA reads TGTGCCAGCAGTTCCCGTTTTGAAGCTTTCTTT. This sequence joins TRBV6-5 and TRBJ1-1; no reliable D call. V gave up 4 bases and J gave up 7 bases, with 7 bases separating them. This CDR3 is built from 11 residues. Germline assignment: CDR1 MNHEY and CDR2 SVGAGI.

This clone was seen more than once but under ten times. For the CDR3, the DNA is TGTGCCTGGAGTGTACTCGGTTCTCTGGACACTGAAGCTTTCTTT. Encoded protein: CAWSVLGSLDTEAFF. This chain links TRBV30 with TRBJ1-1; D gene unclear. Deletions cut 0 bases from V and 3 bases from J, with 14 bases between. Looked up from germline, CDR1 is GTSNPN and CDR2 is SVGIG (reference sequence). The CDR3 contains 15 residues.